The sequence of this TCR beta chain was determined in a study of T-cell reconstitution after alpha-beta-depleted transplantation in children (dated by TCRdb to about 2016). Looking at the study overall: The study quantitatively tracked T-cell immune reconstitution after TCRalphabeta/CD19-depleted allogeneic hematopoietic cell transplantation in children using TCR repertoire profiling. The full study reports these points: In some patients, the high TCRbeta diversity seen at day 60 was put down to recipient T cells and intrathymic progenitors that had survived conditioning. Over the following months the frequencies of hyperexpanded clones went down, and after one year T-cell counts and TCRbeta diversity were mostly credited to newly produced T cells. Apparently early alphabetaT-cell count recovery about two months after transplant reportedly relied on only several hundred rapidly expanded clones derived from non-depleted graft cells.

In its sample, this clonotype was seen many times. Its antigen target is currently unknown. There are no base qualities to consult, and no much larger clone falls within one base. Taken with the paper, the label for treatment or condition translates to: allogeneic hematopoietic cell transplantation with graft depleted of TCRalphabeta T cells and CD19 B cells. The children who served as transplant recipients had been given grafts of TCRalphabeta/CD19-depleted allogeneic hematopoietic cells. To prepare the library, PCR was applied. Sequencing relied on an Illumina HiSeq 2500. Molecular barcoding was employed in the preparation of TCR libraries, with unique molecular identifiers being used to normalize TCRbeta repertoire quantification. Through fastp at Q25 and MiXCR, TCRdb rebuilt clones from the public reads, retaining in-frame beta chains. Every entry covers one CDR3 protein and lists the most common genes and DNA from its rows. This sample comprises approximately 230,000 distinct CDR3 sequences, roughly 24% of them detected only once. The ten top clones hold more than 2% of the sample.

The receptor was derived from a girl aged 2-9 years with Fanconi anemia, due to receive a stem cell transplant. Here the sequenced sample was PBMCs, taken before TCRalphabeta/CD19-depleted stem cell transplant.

The CDR3 corresponds to CASSPFGTDTQYF. The sequenced DNA: TGTGCCAGCAGTCCCTTCGGCACAGATACGCAGTATTTT. The rearrangement combines TRBV27 with TRBJ2-3, with the D gene too uncertain to name. V is cut by 5 bases and J by 1 base, and the space between the germline ends is 7 bases. The CDR3 covers 13 residues, taking in both the cysteine and the phenylalanine. CDR3 DNA is the only sequence kept; it has 39 bases, read in frame from the first base. CDR1 and CDR2 are read off the germline V gene (reference sequence) as MNHEY and SMNVEV.